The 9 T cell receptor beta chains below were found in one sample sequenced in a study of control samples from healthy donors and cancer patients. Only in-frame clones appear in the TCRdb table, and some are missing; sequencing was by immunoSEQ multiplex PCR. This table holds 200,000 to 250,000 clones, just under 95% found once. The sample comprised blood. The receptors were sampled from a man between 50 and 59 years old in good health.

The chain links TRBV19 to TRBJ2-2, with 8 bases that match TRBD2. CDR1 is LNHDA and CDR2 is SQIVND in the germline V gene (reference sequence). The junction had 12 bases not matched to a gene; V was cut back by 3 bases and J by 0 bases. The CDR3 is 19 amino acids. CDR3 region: CASSIMGGGRTANTGELFF. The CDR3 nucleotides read TGTGCCAGTAGTATCATGGGTGGCGGGAGGACGGCGAACACCGGGGAGCTGTTTTTT. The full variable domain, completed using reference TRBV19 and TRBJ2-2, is DGGITQSPKYLFRKEGQNVTLSCEQNLNHDAMYWYRQDPGQGLRLIYYSQIVNDFQKGDIAEGYSVSREKKESFPLTVTSAQKNPTAFYLCASSIMGGGRTANTGELFFGEGSRLTVL.

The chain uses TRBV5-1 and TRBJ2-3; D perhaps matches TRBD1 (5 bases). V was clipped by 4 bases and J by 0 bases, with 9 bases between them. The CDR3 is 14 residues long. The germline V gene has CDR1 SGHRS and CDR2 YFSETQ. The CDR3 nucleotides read TGCGCCAGCAGCGTGACAGCTAGCACAGATACGCAGTATTTT. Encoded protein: CASSVTASTDTQYF.

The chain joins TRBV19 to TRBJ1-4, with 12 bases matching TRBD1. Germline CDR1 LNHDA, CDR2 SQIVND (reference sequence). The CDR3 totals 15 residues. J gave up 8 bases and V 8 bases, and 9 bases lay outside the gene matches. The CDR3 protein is CASGLSGTGGEKLFF. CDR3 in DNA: TGTGCCAGTGGACTATCCGGGACAGGGGGCGAAAAACTGTTTTTT.

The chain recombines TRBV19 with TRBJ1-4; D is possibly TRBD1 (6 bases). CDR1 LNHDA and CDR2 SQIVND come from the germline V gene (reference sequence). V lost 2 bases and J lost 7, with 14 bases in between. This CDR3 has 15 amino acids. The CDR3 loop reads CASSINTGRGEKLFF. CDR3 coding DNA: TGTGCCAGTAGTATAAATACAGGGAGAGGTGAAAAACTGTTTTTT.

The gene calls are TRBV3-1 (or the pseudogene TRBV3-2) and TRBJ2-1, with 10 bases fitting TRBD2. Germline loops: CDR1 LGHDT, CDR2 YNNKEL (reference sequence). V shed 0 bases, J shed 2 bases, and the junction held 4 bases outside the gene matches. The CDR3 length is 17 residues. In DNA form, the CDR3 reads TGTGCCAGCAGCCAAGAGGCTAGCGGGGGCCCCTACAATGAGCAGTTCTTC. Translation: CASSQEASGGPYNEQFF.

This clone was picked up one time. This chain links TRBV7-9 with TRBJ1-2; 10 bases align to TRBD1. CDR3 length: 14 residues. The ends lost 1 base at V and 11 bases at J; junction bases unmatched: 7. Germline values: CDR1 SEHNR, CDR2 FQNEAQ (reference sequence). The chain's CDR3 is CASSLGSGQGWYTF. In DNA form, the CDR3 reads TGTGCCAGCAGCTTAGGGTCGGGACAGGGGTGGTACACCTTC. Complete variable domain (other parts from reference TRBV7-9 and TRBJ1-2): DTGVSQNPRHKITKRGQNVTFRCDPISEHNRLYWYRQTLGQGPEFLTYFQNEAQLEKSRLLSDRFSAERPKGSFSTLEIQRTEQGDSAMYLCASSLGSGQGWYTFGSGTRLTVV.

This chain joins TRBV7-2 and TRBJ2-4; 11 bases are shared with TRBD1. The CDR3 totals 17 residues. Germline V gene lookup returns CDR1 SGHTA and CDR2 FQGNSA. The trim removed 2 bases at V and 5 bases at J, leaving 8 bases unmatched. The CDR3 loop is CASSLRSPGQGENIQYF. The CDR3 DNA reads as TGTGCCAGCAGCTTAAGGTCCCCGGGACAGGGGGAAAACATTCAGTACTTC.

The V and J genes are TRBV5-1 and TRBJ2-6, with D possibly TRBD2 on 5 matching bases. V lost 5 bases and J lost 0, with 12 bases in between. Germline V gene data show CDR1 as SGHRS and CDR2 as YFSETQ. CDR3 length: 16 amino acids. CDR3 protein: CASRSTGYSGANVLTF. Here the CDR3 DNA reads TGCGCCAGCAGAAGTACGGGGTACTCTGGGGCCAACGTCCTGACTTTC. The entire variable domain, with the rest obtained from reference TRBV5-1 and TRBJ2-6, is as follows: KAGVTQTPRYLIKTRGQQVTLSCSPISGHRSVSWYQQTPGQGLQFLFEYFSETQRNKGNFPGRFSGRQFSNSRSEMNVSTLELGDSALYLCASRSTGYSGANVLTFGAGSRLTVL.

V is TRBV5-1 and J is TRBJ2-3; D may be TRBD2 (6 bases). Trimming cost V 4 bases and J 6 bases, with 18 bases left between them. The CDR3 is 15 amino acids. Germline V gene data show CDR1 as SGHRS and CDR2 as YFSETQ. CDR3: CASSLSSLGGDTQYF. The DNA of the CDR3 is TGCGCCAGCAGCCTTTCCTCACTTGGGGGGGATACGCAGTATTTT. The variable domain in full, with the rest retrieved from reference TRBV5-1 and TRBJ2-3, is KAGVTQTPRYLIKTRGQQVTLSCSPISGHRSVSWYQQTPGQGLQFLFEYFSETQRNKGNFPGRFSGRQFSNSRSEMNVSTLELGDSALYLCASSLSSLGGDTQYFGPGTRLTVL.